One and the same sample provided the 20 T cell receptor beta chains below, sequenced in a study of identical twins. MiXCR, run by TCRdb on the 5' RACE reads, gives a single entry per CDR3 protein. The table includes hundreds of thousands of distinct CDR3 sequences, 8.6% detected once. This same sample was also taken into another study, of yellow fever vaccine responses in identical twins.

Sequencing was done on a sample of PBMCs. These receptors were collected from a woman aged 18-30 years in good health.

The table lists this clonotype with many counts. The rearrangement links TRBV2 to TRBJ2-1; 10 nucleotides align to TRBD2. J lost 5 bases, V lost 6 bases, and 7 bases had no gene match. The CDR3 covers 15 residues. The germline gives CDR1 SNHLY, CDR2 FYNNEI. This chain's CDR3 is CASRTGTSVDNEQFF. CDR3 coding DNA: TGTGCCAGCAGGACCGGGACTAGCGTGGACAATGAGCAGTTCTTC.

The chain employs TRBV9 and TRBJ2-7, with 7 positions matching TRBD1. The CDR3 is 13 residues long. Per germline, CDR1 SGDLS and CDR2 YYNGEE. V gave up 3 bases and J gave up 5 bases; unmatched junction bases: 5. CDR3 in DNA: TGTGCCAGCAGCGAACGACAGGGTGACGAGCAGTACTTC. Amino acids: CASSERQGDEQYF.

This clonotype was seen a few times. This chain connects TRBV11-2 to TRBJ2-5, with D possibly TRBD2 on 5 matching bases. The CDR3 totals 13 residues. Germline CDR1 is SGHAT and CDR2 is FQNNGV. V was shortened by 4 bases and J by 9 bases, with 15 bases between the two germline ends. The CDR3 DNA reads as TGTGCCAGCAGCTCCGGGAATAAGGCGGCCCAGTACTTC. This sequence encodes CASSSGNKAAQYF.

This chain joins TRBV20-1 and TRBJ2-7; D is unclear. Germline assignment: CDR1 DFQATT and CDR2 SNEGSKA (reference sequence). This CDR3 comprises 14 residues. V lost 0 bases, J lost 2 bases, and 11 bases lay in between. The CDR3 DNA reads TGCAGTGCTAGAGACGACACCCCAACCTACGAGCAGTACTTC. Protein product: CSARDDTPTYEQYF.

This chain links TRBV6-4 with TRBJ2-1; D is ambiguous. Germline V lookup: CDR1 MRHNA, CDR2 SNTAGT. The CDR3 totals 15 residues. V lost 6 bases and J lost 10, with 22 bases in between. CDR3 protein: CASSPFASEVGEQFF. The CDR3 DNA reads TGTGCCAGCAGCCCCTTCGCGAGTGAGGTAGGGGAGCAGTTCTTC.

The chain combines TRBV5-1 with TRBJ2-1; 8 bases map to TRBD2. V lost 2 bases, J lost 6 bases, and 4 bases stayed unmatched. Germline V gives CDR1 SGHRS, CDR2 YFSETQ. CDR3 length: 14 residues. For the CDR3, the DNA is TGCGCCAGCAGCTTTAGCGGGGCCCCCAATGAGCAGTTCTTC. Translated, it gives CASSFSGAPNEQFF. Drawing the rest from reference TRBV5-1 and TRBJ2-1, the complete variable domain is KAGVTQTPRYLIKTRGQQVTLSCSPISGHRSVSWYQQTPGQGLQFLFEYFSETQRNKGNFPGRFSGRQFSNSRSEMNVSTLELGDSALYLCASSFSGAPNEQFFGPGTRLTVL.

This clonotype was detected ten times or more. Relative to the germline gene, one junction end is altered; a read error may explain this. The chain joins TRBV5-1 to TRBJ2-1, with 7 bases lining up with TRBD2. This CDR3 has 15 residues. Germline V gives CDR1 SGHRS, CDR2 YFSETQ. The CDR3 nucleotides read TGTGCCAGCAGTTTAGTCGGGGGGACCTACAATGAGCAGTTCTTC. It specifies CASSLVGGTYNEQFF. Based on the CDR3 plus reference TRBV5-1 and TRBJ2-1, the full variable domain is KAGVTQTPRYLIKTRGQQVTLSCSPISGHRSVSWYQQTPGQGLQFLFEYFSETQRNKGNFPGRFSGRQFSNSRSEMNVSTLELGDSALYLCASSLVGGTYNEQFFGPGTRLTVL.

The chain has TRBV27 and TRBJ1-5; 10 bases fit TRBD1. V lost 5 bases to trimming and J lost 0 bases; unmatched junction nucleotides: 7. The CDR3 length is 17 residues. Germline V CDR1 and CDR2: MNHEY, SMNVEV (reference sequence). The CDR3 nucleotides are TGTGCCAGCAGTCCCAGGGACAGGGGACCTAGCAATCAGCCCCAGCATTTT. Translating gives CASSPRDRGPSNQPQHF.

This clonotype showed up just a few times. The chain combines TRBV24-1 with TRBJ2-1; D remains unclear. Trimming cost V 4 bases and J 9 bases, with 9 bases left between them. Germline V gene sequence: CDR1 KGHDR, CDR2 SFDVKD. This CDR3 region has 12 residues. CDR3 sequence reads: CATSESLGEQFF. The DNA for the CDR3 is TGTGCCACCAGTGAATCGTTAGGTGAGCAGTTCTTC.

This clonotype was recorded at least ten times. J is TRBJ1-1 and V is TRBV2, with D possibly TRBD1 on 5 matching bases. The CDR3 is made up of 13 amino acids. Germline V lookup: CDR1 SNHLY, CDR2 FYNNEI. V shed 2 bases and J shed 1 base, with 5 bases lying between them. The CDR3 here is CASSEQGNTEAFF. The CDR3 coding sequence is TGTGCCAGCAGTGAACAGGGGAACACTGAAGCTTTCTTT.

This clonotype was recorded at least ten times. The chain joins TRBV5-1 to TRBJ2-7; D is ambiguous. Germline CDR1 reads SGHRS; CDR2 reads YFSETQ. The CDR3 runs 14 residues. The V end lost 4 bases, the J end lost 7 bases, and 18 bases lay between the germline ends. In nucleotides, the CDR3 is TGCGCCAGCAGCCCCGGAGCAATTCCCGGGGAGCAGTACTTC. Translation: CASSPGAIPGEQYF.

There are a few counts of this clonotype. This rearrangement joins TRBV6-5 to TRBJ1-1; D remains unclear. Germline loops: CDR1 MNHEY, CDR2 SVGAGI. Trimming shortened V by 4 bases and J by 1 base, and 13 bases separated the two germline ends. The CDR3 is 15 residues long. Written as DNA, the CDR3 is TGTGCCAGCAGTTTCGAAGGGCGGGGGAACACTGAAGCTTTCTTT. This sequence encodes CASSFEGRGNTEAFF.

This clonotype appeared a few times. J is TRBJ2-3 and V is TRBV6-2 or TRBV6-3; possible D gene TRBD1, 5 bases. Germline CDR1 is MNHEY and CDR2 is SVGEGT. Trimming shortened V by 4 bases and J by 0 bases, and 14 bases separated the two germline ends. CDR3 length equals 16 residues. CDR3 residues: CASSWGLRQSTDTQYF. For the CDR3, the DNA is TGTGCCAGCAGTTGGGGTTTGAGACAGAGCACAGATACGCAGTATTTT.

The rearrangement uses TRBV24-1 and TRBJ1-5; possibly TRBD1 for D (6 bases). V shed 3 bases and J shed 6 bases, with 11 bases lying between them. CDR1 KGHDR and CDR2 SFDVKD come from the germline V gene. The CDR3 loop spans 14 amino acids. The CDR3 is CATSDTGFGQPQHF. CDR3 DNA: TGTGCCACCAGTGATACAGGGTTTGGTCAGCCCCAGCATTTT.

This clonotype was picked up many times. The CDR3 nucleotides read TGTGCCAGCAGTTTGTCGGCGAACAATGAGCAGTTCTTC. Its protein product is CASSLSANNEQFF. The chain employs TRBV12-3 or TRBV12-4 and TRBJ2-1; unclear D gene. Trimming removed 3 bases at V and 5 bases at J, with 8 bases between. The length of the CDR3 is 13 residues.

The rearrangement links TRBV10-3 to TRBJ1-1; TRBD1 aligns across 12 bases. Germline V gene data show CDR1 as ENHRY and CDR2 as SYGVKD. The CDR3 is made up of 14 amino acids. The V segment lost 4 bases and the J segment 10 bases; nucleotides outside the gene matches: 7. The CDR3, as DNA: TGTGCCATCAGTGGGGGGACAGGGGGCGGCGGAGCTTTCTTT. Its protein product is CAISGGTGGGGAFF.

A few counts support this clonotype. The rearrangement joins TRBV18 to TRBJ2-7; D call uncertain. The length of the CDR3 is 14 residues. V lost 0 bases and J 3 bases, leaving 9 bases between the germline ends. Germline CDR1 KGHSH, CDR2 LQKENI. The CDR3 sequence is CASSPPNRHYEQYF. DNA for the CDR3: TGTGCCAGCTCACCACCTAATCGACACTACGAGCAGTACTTC. Combining the CDR3 with reference TRBV18 and TRBJ2-7 gives the whole variable domain NAGVMQNPRHLVRRRGQEARLRCSPMKGHSHVYWYRQLPEEGLKFMVYLQKENIIDESGMPKERFSAEFPKEGPSILRIQQVVRGDSAAYFCASSPPNRHYEQYFGPGTRLTVT.

J is TRBJ1-1 and V is TRBV18, with D possibly being TRBD1 (5 bases). Germline V gene data show CDR1 as KGHSH and CDR2 as LQKENI. CDR3 size: 15 residues. V gave up 4 bases and J gave up 0 bases, with 12 bases separating them. Here the CDR3 reads CASSQDTAMNTEAFF. For the CDR3, the DNA is TGTGCCAGCTCACAGGACACGGCGATGAACACTGAAGCTTTCTTT. Supplemented by reference TRBV18 and TRBJ1-1, the full variable domain reads NAGVMQNPRHLVRRRGQEARLRCSPMKGHSHVYWYRQLPEEGLKFMVYLQKENIIDESGMPKERFSAEFPKEGPSILRIQQVVRGDSAAYFCASSQDTAMNTEAFFGQGTRLTVV.

The sample holds many counts of this clonotype. The CDR3 sequence is CASSLSDRDTEAFF. DNA of the CDR3: TGTGCCAGCAGCCTATCCGACAGGGACACTGAAGCTTTCTTT. The gene calls are TRBV5-6 and TRBJ1-1, with 7 bases aligning to TRBD1. Trimming took 4 bases from V and 3 from J; bases not matched to a gene: 6. From germline, CDR1 is SGHDT and CDR2 YYEEEE. The CDR3 loop spans 14 amino acids.

The CDR3 region has the DNA TGCGCCAGCAGCTTCCTAGCGGGAGATTCCGGGGAGCTGTTTTTT. This sequence encodes CASSFLAGDSGELFF. The chain couples TRBV5-1 to TRBJ2-2, with TRBD2 matching 10 bases. V trimming: 2 bases; J trimming: 6 bases; junction bases outside the gene matches: 4. CDR1 SGHRS and CDR2 YFSETQ come from the germline V gene. This CDR3 spans 15 amino acids.